Listed here are 24 T cell receptor beta chains from one sample, sequenced in a study of human T cells and chemical hapten exposure. TCRdb reprocessed the RACE reads with MiXCR, giving one entry per CDR3 protein. This table has 95,000 or so distinct CDR3 sequences, more than 9.5% appearing once. Indicated time point: patch test 2, 6 weeks after DPC sensitization. Indicated treatment: therapeutic diphenylcyclopropenone sensitization with weekly scalp DPC. Sequencing was performed on whole blood, taken in connection with sensitization to the hapten diphenylcyclopropenone (DPC). Receptors were obtained from a woman aged 40 to 50 with alopecia areata. Some clones in this sample may be carry-over from other donors' samples.

This clonotype showed up just a few times. The chain recombines TRBV7-2 with TRBJ2-1, with 10 bases that match TRBD2. Trimming at V came to 3 bases and at J to 5 bases, leaving 1 base not matched to a gene. The CDR3 is made up of 14 amino acids. CDR1 and CDR2 (germline): SGHTA, FQGNSA. CDR3 sequence reads: CASSFSGGNNEQFF. As DNA, the CDR3 is TGTGCCAGCAGCTTTAGCGGGGGGAACAATGAGCAGTTCTTC.

In its sample, this clonotype was seen many times. The V gene is TRBV12-3 or TRBV12-4, the J gene TRBJ2-7; TRBD1 matches 8 bases. V shed 6 bases, J shed 6 bases, and the junction held 7 bases outside the gene matches. The CDR3 has 13 amino acids. The DNA for the CDR3 is TGTGCCAGCAGCCTTGGACAGGGAAGCGAGCAGTACTTC. Its protein is CASSLGQGSEQYF.

This clonotype was recorded at least ten times. This chain joins TRBV4-2 and TRBJ1-2; no clear D gene. The germline CDR1 and CDR2 sequences are LGHNA and YNFKEQ. The V end was cut by 1 base, the J end by 1 base, with 10 bases between. The CDR3 contains 15 residues. Here the CDR3 reads CASSQGPDNNYGYTF. The CDR3 bases are TGTGCCAGCAGCCAAGGACCAGACAATAACTATGGCTACACCTTC.

This clonotype was detected many times. The chain is built from TRBV21-1 and TRBJ1-1. TRBV21-1 is a pseudogene locus. This CDR3 comprises 14 residues. CDR3 amino acids: CASSKGVTNTEAFF. In DNA form, the CDR3 reads TGTGCCAGCAGCAAAGGGGTGACGAACACTGAAGCTTTCTTT.

The chain links TRBV29-1 to TRBJ2-7, with TRBD1 matching 9 bases. The CDR3 runs 12 residues. Germline assignment: CDR1 SQVTM and CDR2 ANQGSEA. Trimming cost V 6 bases and J 5 bases; bases outside gene matches: 5. The CDR3 sequence is CSVGRQGDEQYF. DNA for the CDR3: TGCAGCGTGGGTAGACAGGGGGACGAGCAGTACTTC.

The chain carries TRBV20-1 and TRBJ2-3; tentative D call: TRBD2 (6 bases). CDR3 length: 14 amino acids. From germline, CDR1 is DFQATT and CDR2 SNEGSKA (reference sequence). Trimming cost V 5 bases and J 1 base, with 13 bases left between them. The CDR3 here is CSAPWTTGTDTQYF. For the CDR3, the DNA is TGCAGTGCTCCCTGGACTACAGGCACAGATACGCAGTATTTT.

In this sample, this clonotype turned up many times. The chain carries TRBV7-9 and TRBJ2-3; 9 bases align to TRBD2. The CDR3 runs to 14 residues. The V segment lost 7 bases and the J segment 7 bases; nucleotides outside the gene matches: 9. CDR1 SEHNR and CDR2 FQNEAQ come from the germline V gene (reference sequence). The CDR3 region is CASTPSGAPNTQYF. In nucleotides, the CDR3 is TGTGCCAGCACTCCTAGCGGGGCCCCAAATACGCAGTATTTT.

The chain couples TRBV20-1 to TRBJ2-3; D possibly corresponds to TRBD1 (6 bases). Per germline, CDR1 DFQATT and CDR2 SNEGSKA (reference sequence). This CDR3 region has 16 residues. Deletions cut 5 bases from V and 3 bases from J, with 21 bases between. The CDR3: CSARPPPGQQTDTQYF. DNA for the CDR3: TGCAGTGCTCGTCCCCCTCCGGGACAACAAACAGATACGCAGTATTTT.

This clonotype has a handful of counts. The rearrangement uses TRBV6-6 and TRBJ2-3; the D is unclear. The germline CDR1 and CDR2 sequences are MNHNY and SVGAGI (reference sequence). CDR3 length equals 12 residues. Trimming stripped 6 bases from V and 0 bases from J, with 4 bases between. The DNA for the CDR3 is TGTGCCAGCAGGCAAAGCACAGATACGCAGTATTTT. This encodes CASRQSTDTQYF.

CDR3 region: CASSPRRTDTQYF. The CDR3 DNA follows: TGTGCCAGCAGCCCGCGGCGCACAGATACGCAGTATTTT. The chain recombines TRBV11-2 with TRBJ2-3; no firm D call. The CDR3 covers 13 residues. Germline-derived CDR1 and CDR2 are SGHAT and FQNNGV. Trimming took 5 bases from V and 1 from J, leaving 7 bases between them.

This chain joins TRBV27 and TRBJ2-7; 9 bases agree with TRBD1. With 3 bases clipped from V and 5 bases from J, the junction kept 8 bases outside the gene matches. CDR1 and CDR2 (germline): MNHEY, SMNVEV (reference sequence). There are 15 residues in the CDR3. Here the CDR3 reads CASSFRDRVIHEQYF. The CDR3 DNA is TGTGCCAGCAGTTTTCGGGACAGGGTCATCCACGAGCAGTACTTC.

The chain recombines TRBV12-5 with TRBJ1-1; 7 nucleotides agree with TRBD1. After removal of 3 bases from V and 1 base from J, the junction contained 5 bases not matched to a gene. CDR1 is LGHNT, CDR2 FRNRAP, per germline. This CDR3 is 15 amino acids long. This chain's CDR3 is CASGLNTGANTEAFF. CDR3 DNA: TGTGCTAGTGGTTTAAACACAGGGGCGAACACTGAAGCTTTCTTT.

V gene TRBV11-2 combines with J gene TRBJ2-2, with D unresolved. Germline V gene sequence: CDR1 SGHAT, CDR2 FQNNGV. This CDR3 comprises 14 residues. The V end lost 5 bases, the J end lost 6 bases, and 13 bases lay between the germline ends. CDR3 coding DNA: TGTGCCAGCAGCCCCGACGAGAGTCCCGGGGAGCTGTTTTTT. It yields the protein CASSPDESPGELFF. Full variable domain (outside the CDR3, taken from reference TRBV11-2 and TRBJ2-2): EAGVAQSPRYKIIEKRQSVAFWCNPISGHATLYWYQQILGQGPKLLIQFQNNGVVDDSQLPKDRFSAERLKGVDSTLKIQPAKLEDSAVYLCASSPDESPGELFFGEGSRLTVL.

This clonotype was detected ten times or more. Here the CDR3 DNA reads TGTGCCAGCTCACCAGCGGGAGGGAGCTCCTACAATGAGCAGTTCTTC. This translates into CASSPAGGSSYNEQFF. The chain joins TRBV18 to TRBJ2-1; 9 nucleotides match TRBD2. Germline CDR1 and CDR2: KGHSH and LQKENI. V shed 2 bases, J shed 0 bases, and the junction held 2 bases outside the gene matches. The CDR3 sequence is 16 residues long.

This clonotype was detected many times. J is TRBJ2-7 and V is TRBV6-2 or TRBV6-3, with TRBD1 matching over 10 bases. V lost 3 bases and J lost 3; bases outside the gene matches: 11. The CDR3 sequence is 17 residues long. Germline assignment: CDR1 MNHEY and CDR2 SVGEGT. The CDR3 protein is CASSYSPAGTGDYEQYF. Written as DNA, the CDR3 is TGTGCCAGCAGTTATTCACCAGCGGGGACAGGGGACTACGAGCAGTACTTC.

This sequence joins TRBV30 and TRBJ1-3; 7 positions match TRBD1. The CDR3 sequence is 13 residues long. J gave up 2 bases and V 4 bases, and 2 bases lay outside the gene matches. Per germline, CDR1 GTSNPN and CDR2 SVGIG (reference sequence). This CDR3 is CAWMGQPGNTIYF. The CDR3 region has the DNA TGTGCCTGGATGGGACAGCCTGGAAACACCATATATTTT. Looking up the rest from reference TRBV30 and TRBJ1-3 gives the full variable domain: SQTIHQWPATLVQPVGSPLSLECTVEGTSNPNLYWYRQAAGRGLQLLFYSVGIGQISSEVPQNLSASRPQDRQFILSSKKLLLSDSGFYLCAWMGQPGNTIYFGEGSWLTVV.

This clonotype was seen a handful of times. This chain links TRBV4-3 with TRBJ2-2; a possible D gene is TRBD2 (5 bases). Deletions cut 5 bases from V and 0 bases from J, with 10 bases between. The CDR3 runs 15 residues. Germline V gene sequence: CDR1 LGHNA, CDR2 YSLEER. Written as DNA, the CDR3 is TGCGCCAGCAGCTGGGCGGGCGCGAACACCGGGGAGCTGTTTTTT. Protein: CASSWAGANTGELFF.

The V gene is TRBV3-1, the J gene TRBJ1-4, with 8 bases fitting TRBD1. The length of the CDR3 is 15 residues. The V and J ends lost 0 bases and 8 bases, in that order; junction bases with no gene match: 5. Germline-derived CDR1 and CDR2 are LGHDT and YNNKEL (reference sequence). The CDR3 reads CASSQDVDRAEKLFF. In DNA form, the CDR3 reads TGTGCCAGCAGCCAAGATGTGGACAGGGCGGAAAAACTGTTTTTT.

This clonotype turned up a few times. The V gene is TRBV7-9, the J gene TRBJ2-1; 10 nucleotides align to TRBD2. Germline lookup yields CDR1 SEHNR and CDR2 FQNEAQ (reference sequence). The junction had 12 bases not matched to a gene; V was cut back by 5 bases and J by 8 bases. The CDR3 contains 16 residues. In DNA, the CDR3 is TGTGCCAGCAGCCTCGGACCGGGACTAGCGTTATATGAGCAGTTCTTC. It specifies CASSLGPGLALYEQFF.

CDR3 DNA sequence: TGTGCCAGCAGCCCCAGGGGGCTCGGGACTGAGACCCAGTACTTC. Its translation is CASSPRGLGTETQYF. This sequence joins TRBV6-2 or TRBV6-3 and TRBJ2-5; the match to TRBD1 covers 8 bases. CDR3 length equals 15 residues. Germline CDR1 reads MNHEY; CDR2 reads SVGEGT. Trimming at V came to 6 bases and at J to 5 bases, leaving 11 bases not matched to a gene.

This clonotype was found many times. The CDR3 sequence is CASSVDSGSGYEQYF. DNA for the CDR3: TGTGCCAGCAGCGTCGATAGCGGGAGCGGCTACGAGCAGTACTTC. The chain couples TRBV7-2 to TRBJ2-7; TRBD2 agrees at 9 bases. This CDR3 comprises 15 residues. Germline lookup yields CDR1 SGHTA and CDR2 FQGNSA. V dropped 5 bases and J dropped 3; count of bases not matched to a gene: 8.

This clonotype was seen ten or more times. The chain combines TRBV20-1 with TRBJ2-5; TRBD2 is a possible D gene (6 bases). V shed 5 bases and J shed 2 bases, with 15 bases lying between them. Germline CDR1 is DFQATT and CDR2 is SNEGSKA (reference sequence). This CDR3 is 14 amino acids long. The CDR3 region is CSAAPRGKQETQYF. CDR3 nucleotide sequence: TGCAGTGCTGCCCCGCGGGGAAAGCAAGAGACCCAGTACTTC.

There are many counts of this clonotype. The V gene is TRBV10-3, the J gene TRBJ2-1, with D possibly matching TRBD1 (5 bases). Trimming cost V 6 bases and J 7 bases, with 10 bases left between them. This CDR3 comprises 12 residues. Germline V CDR1 and CDR2: ENHRY, SYGVKD. CDR3 coding DNA: TGTGCCATCAGCGACCAGGGAAATGAGCAGTTCTTC. Translating it yields CAISDQGNEQFF.

This clonotype was detected a few times. CDR3 protein: CASSQDVRSFHEQFF. In nucleotides, the CDR3 is TGCGCCAGCAGCCAAGATGTACGGTCGTTCCATGAGCAGTTCTTC. V usage is TRBV4-3 and J usage is TRBJ2-1; D unclear. CDR1 is LGHNA, CDR2 YSLEER, per germline. The CDR3 sequence is 15 residues long. V lost 0 bases, J lost 8 bases, and 14 bases lay in between.